This TCR beta chain was identified during a study of cytomegalovirus exposure and HLA in healthy donors. By frequency, this clone is medium-sized. PCR was performed using 60 Vbeta and 13 Jbeta primers. The assay was immunoSEQ multiplex PCR, and TCRdb's table has in-frame clones only and misses some. This sample contains roughly 34,000 clones. CDR3 length equals 14 residues. In germline, CDR1 is MRHNA, CDR2 SNTAGT. Trimming pared 5 bases from V and 1 base from J, leaving 12 bases between. This chain connects TRBV6-4 to TRBJ2-7; TRBD1 might be the D (6 bases). Sample: PBMCs. The clonotype originates from a man between 40 and 49 years old in good health and CMV-seronegative. The CDR3 loop reads CASSPSDSSYEQYF. The CDR3 nucleotides read TGTGCCAGCAGTCCCTCGGACAGTTCCTACGAGCAGTACTTC.